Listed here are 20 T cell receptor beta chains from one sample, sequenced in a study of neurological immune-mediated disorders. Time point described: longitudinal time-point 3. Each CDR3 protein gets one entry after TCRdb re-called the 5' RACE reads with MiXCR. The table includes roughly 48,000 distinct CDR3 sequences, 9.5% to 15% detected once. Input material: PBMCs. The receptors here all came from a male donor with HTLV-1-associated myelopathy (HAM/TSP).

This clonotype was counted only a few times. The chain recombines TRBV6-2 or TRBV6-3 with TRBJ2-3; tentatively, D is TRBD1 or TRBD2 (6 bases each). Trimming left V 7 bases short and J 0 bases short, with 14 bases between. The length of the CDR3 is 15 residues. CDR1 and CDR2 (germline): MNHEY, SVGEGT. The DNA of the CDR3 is TGTGCCAGCATTTCCGGGGGCGGGAGCACAGATACGCAGTATTTT. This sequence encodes CASISGGGSTDTQYF.

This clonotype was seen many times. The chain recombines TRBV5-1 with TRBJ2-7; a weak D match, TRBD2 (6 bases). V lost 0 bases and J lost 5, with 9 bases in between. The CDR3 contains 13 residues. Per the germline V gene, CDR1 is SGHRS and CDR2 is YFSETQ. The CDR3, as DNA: TGCGCCAGCAGCTTGGTGGGAGGCCACGAGCAGTACTTC. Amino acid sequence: CASSLVGGHEQYF.

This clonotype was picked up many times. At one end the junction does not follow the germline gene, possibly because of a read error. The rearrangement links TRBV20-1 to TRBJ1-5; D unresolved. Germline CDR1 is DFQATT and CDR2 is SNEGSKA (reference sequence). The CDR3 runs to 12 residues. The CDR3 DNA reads TGCAGTGCTGGAGACATGGATCAGCCCCAGCATTTT. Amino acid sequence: CSAGDMDQPQHF.

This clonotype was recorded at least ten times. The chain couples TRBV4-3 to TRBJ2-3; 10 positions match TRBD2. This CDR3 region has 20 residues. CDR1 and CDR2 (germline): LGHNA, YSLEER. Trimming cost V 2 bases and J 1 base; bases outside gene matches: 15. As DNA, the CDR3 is TGCGCCAGCAGCCAAACAACCCTTAGCGGGGGGCCGTCACGCACAGATACGCAGTATTTT. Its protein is CASSQTTLSGGPSRTDTQYF.

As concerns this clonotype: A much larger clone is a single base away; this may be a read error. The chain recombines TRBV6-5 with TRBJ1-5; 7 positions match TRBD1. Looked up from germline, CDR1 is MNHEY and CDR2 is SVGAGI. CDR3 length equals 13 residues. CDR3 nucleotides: TGTTCCAGCAGTCGACAGGGTAATAAGCCCCAGCATTTT. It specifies CSSSRQGNKPQHF.

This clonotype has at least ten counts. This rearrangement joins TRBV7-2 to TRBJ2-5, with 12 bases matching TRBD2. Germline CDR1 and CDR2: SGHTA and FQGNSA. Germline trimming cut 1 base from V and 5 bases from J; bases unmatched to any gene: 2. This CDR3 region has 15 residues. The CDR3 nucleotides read TGTGCCAGCAGCTTAGTTGGGACTAGCGGGGAGACCCAGTACTTC. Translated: CASSLVGTSGETQYF.

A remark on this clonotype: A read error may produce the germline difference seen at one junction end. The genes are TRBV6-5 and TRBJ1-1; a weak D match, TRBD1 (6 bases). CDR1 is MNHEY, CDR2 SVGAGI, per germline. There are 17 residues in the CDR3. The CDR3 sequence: CAISPKRQARGNTEAFF. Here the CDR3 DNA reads TGTGCCATCAGTCCCAAAAGACAGGCCCGGGGGAACACTGAAGCTTTCTTT.

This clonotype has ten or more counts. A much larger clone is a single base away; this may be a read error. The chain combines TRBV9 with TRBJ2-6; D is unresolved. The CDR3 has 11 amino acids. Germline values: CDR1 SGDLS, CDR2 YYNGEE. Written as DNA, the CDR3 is TGTGTCAGCAGTCGGGCCAACGTCCTGACTTTC. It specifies CVSSRANVLTF.

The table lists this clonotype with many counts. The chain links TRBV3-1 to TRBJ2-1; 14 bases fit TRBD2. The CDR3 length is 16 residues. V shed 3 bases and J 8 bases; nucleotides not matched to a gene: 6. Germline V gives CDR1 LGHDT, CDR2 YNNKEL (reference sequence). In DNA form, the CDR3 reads TGTGCCAGCAGCCAGGGACTAGCGGGGGAAGGTTATGAGCAGTTCTTC. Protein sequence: CASSQGLAGEGYEQFF.

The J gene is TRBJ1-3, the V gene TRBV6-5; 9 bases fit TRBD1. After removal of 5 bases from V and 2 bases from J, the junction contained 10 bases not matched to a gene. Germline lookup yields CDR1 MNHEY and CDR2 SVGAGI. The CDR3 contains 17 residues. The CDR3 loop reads CASSPITGGTPGNTIYF. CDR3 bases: TGTGCCAGCAGTCCAATAACAGGGGGCACTCCTGGAAACACCATATATTTT.

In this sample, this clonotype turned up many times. The chain's CDR3 is CASSWERGDYNEQFF. As DNA, the CDR3 is TGTGCCAGCAGCTGGGAGCGGGGGGACTACAATGAGCAGTTCTTC. The rearrangement joins TRBV7-9 to TRBJ2-1, with 9 bases fitting TRBD2. J lost 3 bases, V lost 4 bases, and 4 bases had no gene match. This CDR3 comprises 15 residues. Germline CDR1 is SEHNR and CDR2 is FQNEAQ (reference sequence). The whole variable domain, filled in from reference TRBV7-9 and TRBJ2-1, reads DTGVSQNPRHKITKRGQNVTFRCDPISEHNRLYWYRQTLGQGPEFLTYFQNEAQLEKSRLLSDRFSAERPKGSFSTLEIQRTEQGDSAMYLCASSWERGDYNEQFFGPGTRLTVL.

CDR3 loop: CSARFRKEQFF. The CDR3 DNA reads TGCAGTGCTAGATTTCGTAAGGAGCAGTTCTTC. The chain is built from TRBV20-1 and TRBJ2-1; D ambiguous. V gave up 2 bases and J gave up 10 bases, with 9 bases separating them. The CDR3 sequence is 11 residues long. CDR1 DFQATT and CDR2 SNEGSKA come from the germline V gene (reference sequence).

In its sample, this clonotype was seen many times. This CDR3 is CAIRSGTSGTDTQYF. In DNA form, the CDR3 reads TGTGCCATCCGGTCCGGGACTAGCGGCACAGATACGCAGTATTTT. The chain carries TRBV10-3 and TRBJ2-3; TRBD2 matches at 10 bases. Germline loops: CDR1 ENHRY, CDR2 SYGVKD. The junction had 6 bases not matched to a gene; V was cut back by 8 bases and J by 1 base. The CDR3 consists of 15 residues.

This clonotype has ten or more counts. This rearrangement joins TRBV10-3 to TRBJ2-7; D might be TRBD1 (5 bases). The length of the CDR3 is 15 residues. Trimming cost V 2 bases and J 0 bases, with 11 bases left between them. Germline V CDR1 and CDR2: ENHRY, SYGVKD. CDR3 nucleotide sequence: TGTGCCATCAGTGAGAACAGGAGAAGCTCCTACGAGCAGTACTTC. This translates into CAISENRRSSYEQYF.

CDR3 protein: CASSFEGQGYVNEQFF. The CDR3 DNA reads TGTGCCAGCAGTTTTGAGGGACAGGGGTACGTGAATGAGCAGTTCTTC. V gene TRBV27 combines with J gene TRBJ2-1, with 10 bases identical to TRBD1. With V trimmed by 3 bases and J by 7 bases, 9 bases remained unmatched. Germline CDR1 is MNHEY and CDR2 is SMNVEV (reference sequence). The CDR3 is made up of 16 amino acids.

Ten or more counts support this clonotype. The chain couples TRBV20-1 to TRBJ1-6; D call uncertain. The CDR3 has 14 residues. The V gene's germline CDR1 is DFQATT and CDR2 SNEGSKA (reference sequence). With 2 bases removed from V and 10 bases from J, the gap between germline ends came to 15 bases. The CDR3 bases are TGCAGTGCTAGACCTTATGACGGGAGGTCACCCCTCCACTTT. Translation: CSARPYDGRSPLHF.

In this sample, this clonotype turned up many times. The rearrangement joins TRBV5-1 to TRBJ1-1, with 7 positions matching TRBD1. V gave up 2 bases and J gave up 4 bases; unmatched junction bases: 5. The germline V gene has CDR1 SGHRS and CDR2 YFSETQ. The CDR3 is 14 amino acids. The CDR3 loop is CASSLGTAGTEAFF. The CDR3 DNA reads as TGCGCCAGCAGCTTAGGGACAGCGGGCACTGAAGCTTTCTTT.

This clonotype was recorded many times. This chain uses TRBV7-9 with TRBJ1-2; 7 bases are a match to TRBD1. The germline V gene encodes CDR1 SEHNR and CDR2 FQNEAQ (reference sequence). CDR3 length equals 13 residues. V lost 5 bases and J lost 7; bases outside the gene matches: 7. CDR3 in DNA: TGTGCCAGCAGCCAAGACAGGGCCGGTGGCTACACCTTC. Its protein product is CASSQDRAGGYTF.

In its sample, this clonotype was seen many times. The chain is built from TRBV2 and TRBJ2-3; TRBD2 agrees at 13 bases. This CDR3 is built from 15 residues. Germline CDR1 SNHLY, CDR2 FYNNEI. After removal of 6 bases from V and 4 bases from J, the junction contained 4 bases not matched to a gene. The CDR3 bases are TGTGCCAGCAGGACTAGCGGGGGGAGGGCAGATACGCAGTATTTT. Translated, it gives CASRTSGGRADTQYF.

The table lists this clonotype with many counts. CDR3 sequence: CASSLILGQGREAEAFF. CDR3 bases: TGTGCCAGCAGCTTAATCTTGGGTCAGGGTAGAGAAGCTGAAGCTTTCTTT. The J gene is TRBJ1-1, the V gene TRBV7-2; weak D call: TRBD1 (5 bases). Germline V gene lookup returns CDR1 SGHTA and CDR2 FQGNSA. V lost 2 bases and J lost 6, with 22 bases in between. This CDR3 spans 17 amino acids.